Below, 21 T cell receptor beta chains from the same sample are listed, as sequenced in a study of blood T cell repertoires in COVID-19. Using immunoSEQ multiplex PCR, the repertoire was profiled, and TCRdb retains in-frame clones only, with some absent. The sample has roughly 33,000 clones, about 85% seen once. Material: peripheral blood. The receptor set was obtained from a human donor with acute or convalescent COVID-19. The donor label of this sample is uncertain.

This chain links TRBV7-9 with TRBJ2-3; 7 bases line up with TRBD1. The CDR3 totals 14 residues. Trimming removed 5 bases from V and 6 bases from J; junction bases left unmatched: 8. Germline V CDR1 and CDR2: SEHNR, FQNEAQ (reference sequence). CDR3 sequence: CASSPGGSADTQYF. Here the CDR3 DNA reads TGTGCCAGCAGCCCAGGGGGATCCGCGGATACGCAGTATTTT.

Only one count was recorded for this clone. The rearrangement uses TRBV18 and TRBJ2-7, with a possible D match to TRBD1 (6 bases). Trimming took 2 bases from V and 4 from J, leaving 21 bases between them. Germline V lookup: CDR1 KGHSH, CDR2 LQKENI. The CDR3 length is 17 residues. The CDR3 coding sequence is TGTGCCAGCTCACCAGGGGGCCCCCCCCGAGGCTTGTACGAGCAGTACTTC. Residues: CASSPGGPPRGLYEQYF.

The rearrangement uses TRBV6-2 or TRBV6-3 and TRBJ2-1; D ambiguous. Germline CDR1 and CDR2: MNHEY and SVGEGT. CDR3 length equals 13 residues. Deletions cut 6 bases from V and 6 bases from J, with 12 bases between. The CDR3 loop is CASSHQSSNEQFF. The DNA of the CDR3 is TGTGCCAGCAGCCACCAGTCTAGCAATGAGCAGTTCTTC.

The rearrangement uses TRBV2 and TRBJ2-3; D is perhaps TRBD2 (6 bases). The CDR3 length is 15 residues. V lost 2 bases to trimming and J lost 5 bases, with 14 bases between them. Germline CDR1 reads SNHLY; CDR2 reads FYNNEI. The CDR3 protein is CASSESRLALDTQYF. DNA of the CDR3: TGTGCCAGCAGTGAATCGCGGCTAGCGTTAGATACGCAGTATTTT.

V usage is TRBV5-1 and J usage is TRBJ2-1; the match to TRBD2 covers 13 bases. CDR1 and CDR2 (germline): SGHRS, YFSETQ. The ends lost 4 bases at V and 5 bases at J; junction bases unmatched: 3. The CDR3 is 15 amino acids. The DNA for the CDR3 is TGCGCCAGCAGCCCGGGACTAGCGGGAAACAATGAGCAGTTCTTC. Its translation: CASSPGLAGNNEQFF.

This chain links TRBV18 with TRBJ1-4, with TRBD1 as a possible D gene (6 bases). The germline gives CDR1 KGHSH, CDR2 LQKENI. The CDR3 has 15 residues. Trimming removed 2 bases from V and 5 bases from J, with 12 bases in between. CDR3 in amino acids: CASSPGVGGNEKLFF. The CDR3 DNA sequence: TGTGCCAGCTCACCAGGTGTAGGGGGAAATGAAAAACTGTTTTTT.

The rearrangement joins TRBV30 to TRBJ1-5; 12 nucleotides agree with TRBD1. Looked up from germline, CDR1 is GTSNPN and CDR2 is SVGIG (reference sequence). The CDR3 contains 15 residues. The J segment lost 11 bases and the V segment lost 0 bases, leaving 8 bases of the junction unmatched. The CDR3, as DNA: TGTGCCTGGAGTGTATCCGGGACAGGGGGCACAGCCCAGCATTTT. Amino acid sequence: CAWSVSGTGGTAQHF.

CDR3 loop: CASSLVGGTYSNQPQHF. The CDR3 bases are TGTGCCAGCAGCTTAGTAGGGGGCACTTATAGCAATCAGCCCCAGCATTTT. This chain joins TRBV7-2 and TRBJ1-5; TRBD1 matches at 7 bases. CDR1 and CDR2 from the germline V gene are SGHTA and FQGNSA. The CDR3 runs to 17 residues. V lost 1 base and J lost 0; bases outside the gene matches: 6.

The chain employs TRBV18 and TRBJ1-1; possible D gene TRBD1, 5 bases. Germline V gene sequence: CDR1 KGHSH, CDR2 LQKENI. V was clipped by 3 bases and J by 7 bases, with 6 bases between them. The CDR3 spans 11 residues. DNA of the CDR3: TGTGCCAGCTCACCCCAGGGTGAAGCTTTCTTT. Its translation is CASSPQGEAFF.

The chain is built from TRBV5-4 and TRBJ2-3, with 7 bases lining up with TRBD2. The CDR3 runs 15 residues. V shed 5 bases, J shed 0 bases, and the junction held 6 bases outside the gene matches. Germline V CDR1 and CDR2: SGHNT, YYREEE (reference sequence). In DNA, the CDR3 is TGTGCCAGCAGTCCTCTAGCGGTTAGCACAGATACGCAGTATTTT. Encoded protein: CASSPLAVSTDTQYF.

The chain carries TRBV27 and TRBJ2-7; the match to TRBD1 covers 9 bases. V gave up 3 bases and J gave up 5 bases; unmatched junction bases: 11. The CDR3 sequence is 16 residues long. Per the germline V gene, CDR1 is MNHEY and CDR2 is SMNVEV (reference sequence). CDR3: CASSFRPGTGNHEQYF. Here the CDR3 DNA reads TGTGCCAGCAGTTTCCGCCCCGGGACAGGGAATCACGAGCAGTACTTC.

The chain links TRBV15 to TRBJ2-7, with TRBD1 as a possible D gene (6 bases). V was clipped by 6 bases and J by 4 bases, with 13 bases between them. CDR3 length equals 13 residues. CDR1 and CDR2 from the germline V gene are LNHNV and YYDKDF (reference sequence). The CDR3 region has the DNA TGTGCCACCAGTGCGTACCAGGGGTACGAGCAGTACTTC. Its protein is CATSAYQGYEQYF.

The rearrangement uses TRBV5-5 and TRBJ2-7; TRBD2 agrees at 7 bases. J gave up 2 bases and V 0 bases, and 11 bases lay outside the gene matches. CDR1 and CDR2 from the germline V gene are SGHKS and YYEKEE (reference sequence). CDR3 size: 17 residues. Here the CDR3 reads CASSLVPLGGSTYEQYF. In DNA form, the CDR3 reads TGTGCCAGCAGCTTGGTTCCCCTGGGAGGGTCCACCTACGAGCAGTACTTC.

The gene calls are TRBV7-2 and TRBJ2-5; 10 bases are a match to TRBD2. J lost 4 bases, V lost 2 bases, and 7 bases had no gene match. Per germline, CDR1 SGHTA and CDR2 FQGNSA. This CDR3 has 16 residues. The CDR3 nucleotides are TGTGCCAGCAGCTTATATAGCAGCGGGGGGGTAGAGACCCAGTACTTC. Protein sequence: CASSLYSSGGVETQYF.

This clone was found a few times. The chain links TRBV6-1 to TRBJ2-1, with no clear D. CDR1 and CDR2 (germline): MNHNS, SASEGT. V gave up 1 base and J gave up 3 bases, with 10 bases separating them. The CDR3 is 15 amino acids. CDR3 in DNA: TGTGCCAGCAGTGAAGGTCGTCTACTCTACAATGAGCAGTTCTTC. Translated, it gives CASSEGRLLYNEQFF.

The genes are TRBV5-4 and TRBJ2-7; 7 nucleotides line up with TRBD1. The ends lost 4 bases at V and 1 base at J; junction bases unmatched: 5. CDR1 SGHNT and CDR2 YYREEE come from the germline V gene (reference sequence). The CDR3 is 14 amino acids. The DNA for the CDR3 is TGTGCCAGCAGCCCTAACAGGGGATCCTACGAGCAGTACTTC. Translation gives CASSPNRGSYEQYF.

CDR3 loop: CASSRTGPDEAFF. In DNA, the CDR3 is TGCGCCAGCAGCCGAACAGGACCCGATGAAGCTTTCTTT. The chain links TRBV5-1 to TRBJ1-1; D is perhaps TRBD1 (5 bases). This CDR3 has 13 residues. Germline lookup yields CDR1 SGHRS and CDR2 YFSETQ. The V end lost 4 bases, the J end lost 7 bases, and 14 bases lay between the germline ends.

V gene TRBV28 combines with J gene TRBJ1-2; 8 positions match TRBD1. The CDR3 has 14 amino acids. V was pared by 5 bases and J by 2 bases, with 4 bases of the junction left unmatched. Germline CDR1 reads MDHEN; CDR2 reads SYDVKM. CDR3 residues: CASSQGAGNYGYTF. In DNA form, the CDR3 reads TGTGCCAGCAGTCAGGGGGCTGGAAACTATGGCTACACCTTC.

This clone was picked up a small number of times. The chain combines TRBV5-8 with TRBJ2-1, with TRBD2 matching over 9 bases. V dropped 0 bases and J dropped 7; count of bases not matched to a gene: 5. The CDR3 is made up of 15 amino acids. The germline V gene encodes CDR1 SGHTS and CDR2 YDEGEE. As DNA, the CDR3 is TGTGCCAGCAGCTTGGAGCTAGCGGGGAGGAATGAGCAGTTCTTC. Translation gives CASSLELAGRNEQFF.

This rearrangement joins TRBV5-8 to TRBJ2-5, with D possibly TRBD1 on 5 matching bases. Germline assignment: CDR1 SGHTS and CDR2 YDEGEE. This CDR3 contains 14 residues. Trimming cost V 3 bases and J 1 base, with 10 bases left between them. The CDR3 coding sequence is TGTGCCAGCAGCTCGACAGTGGGCCAAGAGACCCAGTACTTC. This sequence encodes CASSSTVGQETQYF.

The chain uses TRBV28 and TRBJ2-7, with D tentatively TRBD1 (7 bases). V lost 5 bases and J lost 1, with 15 bases in between. Germline-derived CDR1 and CDR2 are MDHEN and SYDVKM. This CDR3 comprises 15 residues. The DNA for the CDR3 is TGTGCCAGCAGTACCACAGGGGAGGCATCCTACGAGCAGTACTTC. It specifies CASSTTGEASYEQYF.